This T cell receptor (beta chain) was profiled in a study of T cell changes during pregnancy in multiple sclerosis. Sequencing was performed with immunoSEQ multiplex PCR; in TCRdb, only in-frame clones are kept and a portion is missing. The data show tens of thousands of clones, approximately 88% seen once. Germline V gene sequence: CDR1 SGDLS, CDR2 YYNGEE. With 4 bases removed from V and 3 bases from J, the gap between germline ends came to 13 bases. This CDR3 is built from 14 residues. The sample was peripheral blood, taken in the first trimester of pregnancy. J is TRBJ1-2 and V is TRBV9; D not resolved. This receptor was identified in a female donor in good health, enrolled as a control in a pregnancy study. CDR3 amino acids: CASSRGGRHYGYTF. For the CDR3, the DNA is TGTGCCAGCAGCAGAGGAGGCAGGCACTATGGCTACACCTTC.